This T cell receptor (beta chain) derives from a study of cytomegalovirus exposure and HLA in healthy donors (TCRdb year 2017). The study in broad terms: An earlier analysis of several hundred of the donors reported over 250 Gb of sequence data and about 120 million unique TCR beta sequences obtained from some 200 million T cells. Roughly 300 gigabases of sequencing data and around 80 million unique TCR sequences made up an early release that covered nearly 650 HLA-typed donors. The genetic ancestry cluster associated with self-reported Caucasian donors included about 81% of the 398 genotyped donors. The study aimed to test whether cataloging public T cell receptors could reveal signatures of past pathogen exposure. The T cell repertoires of under 750 subjects were profiled by immunosequencing and related to cytomegalovirus serostatus. A separate validation cohort of about 110 different subjects was used in addition to the approximately 640-subject first cohort. High-throughput TCR immunosequencing, statistical association of individual TCRs with disease status, and machine learning were combined to predict cytomegalovirus infection status. In a later analysis, previously published TCR beta repertoires from 550 to 750 donors were re-analyzed and high-resolution HLA genotyping was added so that TCR occurrence patterns could be studied. Rather than drawing on any new phenotypic data, the later analysis identified candidate immune exposures from TCR beta sequences and the way those sequences occurred across donors. An earlier analysis of about 620 of the donors applied high-throughput TCR beta sequencing to assess whether each TCR beta V gene segment acted as functional or pseudogenic. Donor age, sex, ethnicity and CMV serostatus were collected together with the repertoire data. A later genetic analysis took genome-wide SNP genotypes for 398 of the 666 donors and used that subset as a discovery cohort. All discovery cohort repertoires had been generated using a single sequencing platform. HLA typing covered class I and class II loci at four-digit resolution. The number of donors typed differed by locus, with about 629-630 for A, B, C, DRB1 and DQB1, 522 for DQA1, 600 to 610 for DPA1, and around 430 for DPB1. Roughly 5 DR-DQ haplotypes were handled as single units for association and clustering, since linkage in the cohort was strong. Across about 370 genotyped donors of the cohort, an average of about 200,000 unique TCR beta nucleotide sequences per donor were sequenced, and roughly 20% of those sequences were non-productive. Here is what the overall study found, with its caveats: A later analysis found that TCR association rates varied across HLA loci, with DRB1 alleles showing the most associated TCRs and HLA-C alleles the fewest. An association between a missense DCLRE1C variant and V-gene and J-gene trimming of TCR beta chains was found in a later genetic analysis and replicated in an independent cohort. The sequencing pipeline was judged likely to have produced a cluster of highly shared sequence variants as a technical artifact. In an earlier analysis of several hundred of the donors, most TCR beta V segments were observed in productive rearrangements about 87% or about 30% of the time, broadly matching IMGT annotations. In vitro tests confirmed that three of the cytomegalovirus-associated TCR beta chains recognize cytomegalovirus antigens. The cohort was sequenced for TCR beta chains only, and without alpha or paired-chain data the features that could be detected were limited. A further reported finding was that TCR beta sequences accurately predicted the HLA-A and HLA-B alleles for most subjects in the first cohort. Roughly uniform sequencing depth across donors was assumed in presence/absence analyses, although this assumption may not hold. Most TCR sequences were seen in very few donors, while some public TCRs were found in many individuals. Some IMGT-functional V segments, including TRBV6-2 and TRBV6-3, could not be told apart with the 87-base-pair reads, so those segments were excluded. The authors suggested that the approach could potentially be generalized to other disease states and immunological phenotypes. Linkage disequilibrium might explain the correlated functional status among segregating V segments, but an unknown experimental factor could not be ruled out. A later analysis found that HLA-associated TCR beta chains were more clonally expanded and had lower generation probabilities than equally common non-associated chains. Most CMV-associated TCR beta chains appeared to be HLA-restricted in a later analysis, and the HLA associations seemed to be driven largely by CMV exposure. In the study, approximately 160 TCR beta chains were listed as associated with cytomegalovirus. A later analysis associated 16,951 TCR beta sequences with specific HLA alleles at a false discovery rate of 0.05. Compared with the approximately 670-donor mean, donors in an Asian-associated ancestry cluster had fewer N-insertions in productive TCRs, according to a later genetic analysis. For the cohort, immune exposure information was limited to CMV serostatus. Strong co-occurrence of HLA alleles, especially DR and DQ, made assigning TCR associations to individual alleles difficult. Because some donors lacked HLA typing at each locus, the association tests relied only on the typed subset. Because counts were too low, approximately 18 rarely observed V segments, including chromosome 9 orphons, were excluded from the earlier analysis of 587 of the donors. In both the original and validation cohorts, the classifier was reported to diagnose cytomegalovirus status with high specificity and sensitivity. According to a later analysis, parvovirus B19, influenza, CMV and Epstein-Barr virus appeared linked to several top co-occurrence clusters.

Of note for this clone: There is no known antigen for this receptor. There are no base qualities to consult, and no much larger clone falls within one base.

The cohort was made up of 666 healthy bone marrow donors. At the time of sampling, all cohort members were nominally healthy, though unrecorded immune exposures were likely present. The donor tested CMV seropositive and was one of the 289 seropositive cohort members. A peripheral blood sample was collected from each donor, and TCR beta sequencing was performed on peripheral blood mononuclear cells. Genomic DNA was extracted from the blood cell samples with the Qiagen DNeasy Blood Extraction Kit. The junction carries 15 bases between V and J, which are trimmed by 8 bases and 0 bases respectively. Spanning cysteine to phenylalanine, the CDR3 consists of 15 amino acids. Only the CDR3 DNA stays, 45 bases, in frame from base 1. Looking up the germline V gene yields CDR1 SGDLS and CDR2 YYNGEE. Libraries were made using the immunoSEQ multiplex PCR assay. For the multiplex PCR, a mixture combining 60 forward primers for TCR Vbeta segments and 13 reverse primers for TCR Jbeta segments was used. A multiplex PCR assay on genomic DNA amplified the CDR3 region of rearranged TCR beta genes. The Illumina HiSeq System was used to sequence the amplified TCR beta libraries as 87-base-pair reads. Turning to the authors' computational methods: A later analysis counted about 80 million unique TCR beta chains across the 690 or so repertoires, and 10 million to 11 million of these chains were shared by at least two donors. A nearest-neighbor algorithm error-corrected the raw reads and collapsed the reads into unique sequences, merging closely related sequences to remove PCR and sequencing errors. CDR3 sequences were aligned to IMGT reference sequences to assign V, D and J gene segments. For a sequence to be retained, at least a six-nucleotide match to both a V gene segment and a J gene segment was required. Rearrangements were classified as productive when the CDR3 lacked stop codons and remained in frame with V and J, and all other rearrangements were classified as non-productive. Following IMGT convention, CDR3 was defined as the stretch from the second conserved V-encoded cysteine to the conserved J-encoded phenylalanine. Sequences without an unambiguous match to a single V gene segment were excluded from the earlier analysis of about 640 of the donors. An earlier analysis of just under 600 of the donors called V segments functional above 56.7% productive rearrangements and segregating when the between-donor standard deviation exceeded 5%. A statistical classification framework was developed to diagnose cytomegalovirus status using the catalog of TCR beta chain sequences. A later analysis assigned V and J genes by comparing TCR nucleotide sequences with IMGT/GENE-DB human TR gene sequences. A later analysis assigned CDR3 sequences and most-parsimonious VDJ recombination scenarios with the TCRdist pipeline. In a later analysis, every TCR beta chain was defined by the combination of its CDR3 amino acid sequence and its V-gene family, and reads without a unique V-gene family were dropped. To address suspected cross-contamination and a sequencing artifact, a later analysis removed under 600 highly shared, low-generation-probability nucleotide sequences. In a later analysis, a clonal expansion index was calculated for each public chain from normalized within-repertoire ranks of inferred template counts. In a later analysis, generation probabilities were computed using a VDJ recombination model fitted to out-of-frame rearrangements, and the results were checked against IGoR. In a later analysis, TCR-TCR, TCR-HLA and TCR-CMV co-occurrence was scored with hypergeometric tests, and a repertoire-size bias correction was applied to TCR pairs. To estimate false discovery rates, a later analysis permuted the HLA or CMV assignments 20 times. In a later analysis, co-occurring TCRs were grouped using DBSCAN, and TCRdist sequence similarity was added for clustering within HLA-allele-positive subsets. Repertoires with fewer than 30,000 or more than 120,000 public chains were left out of co-occurrence clustering, as were about 5 repertoires with anomalous nucleotide sharing. Imported from immuneACCESS, the table was reduced by TCRdb to in-frame sequences with V and J called. These copies leave out some clones; in studies compared against another copy, an unresolved V gene accounts for under half, and the cause of the remainder is not known. The V and J calls and clone size are taken from that table; D and trimming were inferred from the DNA. The sample contains 35,000 to 45,000 clones, approximately 86% of them found a single time. Jointly, the top ten make up approximately 10% of the sample.

The chain is assembled from TRBV9 and TRBJ2-1; TRBD2 is possibly the D segment (6 matching bases). The clonotype originates from a woman younger than 35 in good health and CMV-seropositive. Sequencing input: PBMCs. At the DNA level, the sequence is TGTGCCAGTACCCCCGGGAGACTCTCCTACAATGAGCAGTTCTTC. It translates to CASTPGRLSYNEQFF.